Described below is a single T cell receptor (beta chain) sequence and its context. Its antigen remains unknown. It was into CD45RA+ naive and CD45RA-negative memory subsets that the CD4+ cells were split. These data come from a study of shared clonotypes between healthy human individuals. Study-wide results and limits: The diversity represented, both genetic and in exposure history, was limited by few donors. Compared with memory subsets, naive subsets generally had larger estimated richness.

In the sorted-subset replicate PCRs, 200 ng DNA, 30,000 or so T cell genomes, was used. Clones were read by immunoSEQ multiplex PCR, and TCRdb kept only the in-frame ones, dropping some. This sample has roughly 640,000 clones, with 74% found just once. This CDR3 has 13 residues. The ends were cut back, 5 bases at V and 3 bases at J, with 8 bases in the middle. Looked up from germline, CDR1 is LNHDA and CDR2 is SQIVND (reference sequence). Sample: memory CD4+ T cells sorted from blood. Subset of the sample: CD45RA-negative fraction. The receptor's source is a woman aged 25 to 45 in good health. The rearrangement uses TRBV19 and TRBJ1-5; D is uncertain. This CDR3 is CASSSALNQPQHF. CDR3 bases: TGTGCCAGTAGTTCTGCCCTCAATCAGCCCCAGCATTTT.